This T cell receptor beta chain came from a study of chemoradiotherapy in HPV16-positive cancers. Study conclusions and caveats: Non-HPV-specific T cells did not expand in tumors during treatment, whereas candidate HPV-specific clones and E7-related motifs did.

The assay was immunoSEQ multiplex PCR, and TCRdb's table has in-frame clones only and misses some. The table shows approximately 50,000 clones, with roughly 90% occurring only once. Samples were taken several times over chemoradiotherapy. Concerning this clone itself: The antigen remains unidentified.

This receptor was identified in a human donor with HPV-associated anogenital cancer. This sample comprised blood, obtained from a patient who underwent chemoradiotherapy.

The CDR3 loop is CASSRAVGETQYF. Here the CDR3 DNA reads TGTGCCAGCAGTCGGGCTGTGGGAGAGACCCAGTACTTC. The chain links TRBV5-4 to TRBJ2-5; D is uncertain. Between the trimmed V and J ends, which lost 5 bases and 4 bases, there was a span of 12 bases. The CDR3 spans 13 residues. Germline V gene sequence: CDR1 SGHNT, CDR2 YYREEE (reference sequence). The variable domain in full, with the rest retrieved from reference TRBV5-4 and TRBJ2-5, is ETGVTQSPTHLIKTRGQQVTLRCSSQSGHNTVSWYQQALGQGPQFIFQYYREEENGRGNFPPRFSGLQFPNYSSELNVNALELDDSALYLCASSRAVGETQYFGPGTRLLVL.